One and the same sample provided the 29 T cell receptor beta chains below, sequenced in a study of blood T cell repertoires in COVID-19. Profiled with immunoSEQ multiplex PCR; TCRdb holds only in-frame clones, not every one. The repertoire holds some 83,000 clones, with around 88% as singletons. The sequenced sample was peripheral blood. These TCRs come from a man in his 60s with acute or convalescent COVID-19.

The chain carries TRBV30 and TRBJ1-6; 9 positions agree with TRBD1. Germline V gene sequence: CDR1 GTSNPN, CDR2 SVGIG (reference sequence). The J segment lost 9 bases and the V segment lost 5 bases, leaving 5 bases of the junction unmatched. The CDR3 has 13 residues. CDR3 region: CAWAGTGSSPLHF. CDR3 in DNA: TGTGCCTGGGCCGGGACAGGGAGTTCACCCCTCCACTTT.

The J gene is TRBJ2-3, the V gene TRBV11-3, with D perhaps matching TRBD2 (6 bases). The CDR3 contains 14 residues. Germline CDR1 is SGHNT and CDR2 is YENEEA. Trimming pared 5 bases from V and 8 bases from J, leaving 17 bases between. CDR3 nucleotides: TGTGCCAGCAGCCTCGGGACTCCGGATGGTACGCAGTATTTT. Its translation is CASSLGTPDGTQYF.

The J gene is TRBJ1-6, the V gene TRBV9; no clear D. The CDR3 has 16 residues. The germline V and J ends were trimmed by 0 bases and 2 bases, with 9 bases remaining between them. Germline assignment: CDR1 SGDLS and CDR2 YYNGEE. The CDR3 reads CASSVEKAAYNSPLHF. CDR3 bases: TGTGCCAGCAGCGTAGAGAAGGCGGCCTATAATTCACCCCTCCACTTT.

The rearrangement joins TRBV5-1 to TRBJ2-7; 10 bases are shared with TRBD1. There are 15 residues in the CDR3. Germline assignment: CDR1 SGHRS and CDR2 YFSETQ. Trimming cost V 3 bases and J 2 bases; bases outside gene matches: 5. In DNA form, the CDR3 reads TGCGCCAGCAGCTGGGGGACAGGGGTCCCCTACGAGCAGTACTTC. Translating it yields CASSWGTGVPYEQYF.

This chain links TRBV6-2 or TRBV6-3 with TRBJ1-2; D is uncertain. The CDR3 has 12 residues. V lost 5 bases to trimming and J lost 5 bases, with 9 bases between them. CDR1 and CDR2 (germline): MNHEY, SVGEGT. The CDR3 nucleotides are TGTGCCAGCAGTGAGGGATTGTATGGCTACACCTTC. This encodes CASSEGLYGYTF.

The chain is built from TRBV27 and TRBJ2-2; 9 bases agree with TRBD1. With 2 bases clipped from V and 3 bases from J, the junction kept 1 base outside the gene matches. Germline assignment: CDR1 MNHEY and CDR2 SMNVEV (reference sequence). CDR3 length: 15 amino acids. CDR3 in DNA: TGTGCCAGCAGTTTAACAGGGGGCTACACCGGGGAGCTGTTTTTT. Translating it yields CASSLTGGYTGELFF.

This chain links TRBV10-3 with TRBJ2-1; 8 positions agree with TRBD2. CDR1 and CDR2 (germline): ENHRY, SYGVKD. CDR3 length: 15 residues. The ends lost 6 bases at V and 2 bases at J; junction bases unmatched: 6. In DNA form, the CDR3 reads TGTGCCATCAGACAAAGCGGGAGCCCCTACAATGAGCAGTTCTTC. It codes for CAIRQSGSPYNEQFF.

The chain joins TRBV25-1 to TRBJ2-2; 11 bases match TRBD2. CDR1 MGHDK and CDR2 SYGVNS come from the germline V gene. Unmatched junction bases numbered 9, after V lost 3 bases and J lost 6 bases. The CDR3 extends over 17 amino acids. The CDR3 loop reads CASSDPKLAGEPGELFF. The CDR3 DNA sequence: TGTGCCAGCAGTGACCCTAAACTAGCGGGAGAGCCCGGGGAGCTGTTTTTT.

The gene calls are TRBV5-4 and TRBJ2-7, with a possible D match to TRBD1 (7 bases). V was shortened by 3 bases and J by 4 bases, with 11 bases between the two germline ends. The CDR3 loop spans 13 amino acids. The germline gives CDR1 SGHNT, CDR2 YYREEE (reference sequence). CDR3 sequence reads: CASSYAGQYEQYF. The CDR3 region has the DNA TGTGCCAGCAGCTATGCGGGACAGTACGAGCAGTACTTC.

J is TRBJ2-5 and V is TRBV10-3; D is perhaps TRBD2 (6 bases). This CDR3 comprises 11 residues. The V end was cut by 3 bases, the J end by 7 bases, with 6 bases between. Germline-derived CDR1 and CDR2 are ENHRY and SYGVKD. The CDR3 nucleotides are TGTGCCATCAGTGACGGGGGGACCCAGTACTTC. Translation gives CAISDGGTQYF.

V usage is TRBV9 and J usage is TRBJ2-2; maybe TRBD1 (7 bases). The CDR3 length is 15 residues. CDR1 is SGDLS and CDR2 is YYNGEE in the germline V gene. V gave up 4 bases and J gave up 4 bases, with 14 bases separating them. This CDR3 is CASSSRGAGTGELFF. DNA for the CDR3: TGTGCCAGCAGCTCCAGGGGGGCCGGCACCGGGGAGCTGTTTTTT.

The V call is TRBV19, the J call TRBJ2-5; 12 bases are a match to TRBD2. Germline CDR1 and CDR2: LNHDA and SQIVND (reference sequence). The CDR3 covers 15 residues. Trimming at V came to 9 bases and at J to 4 bases, leaving 9 bases not matched to a gene. CDR3 nucleotides: TGTGCCAGCAAAGTGTCTAGCGGGAGGGCAGAGACCCAGTACTTC. It encodes CASKVSSGRAETQYF.

This clone was counted only a few times. V usage is TRBV12-5 and J usage is TRBJ2-7; 11 positions match TRBD2. The germline V gene encodes CDR1 LGHNT and CDR2 FRNRAP. This CDR3 comprises 18 residues. V trimming: 2 bases; J trimming: 6 bases; junction bases outside the gene matches: 15. CDR3 sequence (DNA): TGTGCTAGTGGTTTGACCGCTCCTAGCGGGAGGTTCCGAGGCGAGCAGTACTTC. Its translation is CASGLTAPSGRFRGEQYF.

The chain carries TRBV6-5 and TRBJ2-7; 9 nucleotides line up with TRBD2. The junction had 3 bases not matched to a gene; V was cut back by 7 bases and J by 2 bases. The CDR3 loop spans 13 amino acids. Germline V gene sequence: CDR1 MNHEY, CDR2 SVGAGI. CDR3 in amino acids: CASNLAGAYEQYF. CDR3 nucleotide sequence: TGTGCCAGCAACTTAGCGGGGGCCTACGAGCAGTACTTC.

This clone was found once. The genes are TRBV3-1 (or the pseudogene TRBV3-2) and TRBJ1-2; 10 positions match TRBD1. The germline CDR1 and CDR2 sequences are LGHDT and YNNKEL (reference sequence). The CDR3 consists of 12 residues. Germline trimming cut 4 bases from V and 7 bases from J; bases unmatched to any gene: 0. This CDR3 reads CASSRDRGGYTF. The CDR3 DNA sequence: TGTGCCAGCAGCCGGGACAGGGGTGGCTACACCTTC.

The rearrangement joins TRBV7-9 to TRBJ2-7, with 8 bases aligning to TRBD1. Looked up from germline, CDR1 is SEHNR and CDR2 is FQNEAQ (reference sequence). CDR3 length: 13 residues. J lost 5 bases, V lost 5 bases, and 5 bases had no gene match. CDR3 coding DNA: TGTGCCAGCAGCCATCTGGACAGGGACGAGCAGTACTTC. Protein sequence: CASSHLDRDEQYF.

This sequence joins TRBV11-2 and TRBJ2-5; tentatively, D is TRBD1 (5 bases). V was pared by 4 bases and J by 1 base, with 13 bases between. Germline V gives CDR1 SGHAT, CDR2 FQNNGV. The CDR3 loop spans 15 amino acids. DNA for the CDR3: TGTGCCAGCAGCTACCTACTGGGGCTCCAAGAGACCCAGTACTTC. Its translation: CASSYLLGLQETQYF. The variable domain in full, completed from reference TRBV11-2 and TRBJ2-5, reads EAGVAQSPRYKIIEKRQSVAFWCNPISGHATLYWYQQILGQGPKLLIQFQNNGVVDDSQLPKDRFSAERLKGVDSTLKIQPAKLEDSAVYLCASSYLLGLQETQYFGPGTRLLVL.

J is TRBJ1-2 and V is TRBV30; 9 bases line up with TRBD1. This CDR3 spans 16 amino acids. V lost 3 bases and J lost 6; bases outside the gene matches: 14. The V gene's germline CDR1 is GTSNPN and CDR2 SVGIG (reference sequence). CDR3 DNA sequence: TGTGCCTGGAGAGAGTTCGACAGGGGGTTATTAGATGGCTACACCTTC. Residues: CAWREFDRGLLDGYTF. Using reference TRBV30 and TRBJ1-2 for the parts outside the CDR3, the full variable domain is SQTIHQWPATLVQPVGSPLSLECTVEGTSNPNLYWYRQAAGRGLQLLFYSVGIGQISSEVPQNLSASRPQDRQFILSSKKLLLSDSGFYLCAWREFDRGLLDGYTFGSGTRLTVV.

The chain has TRBV7-9 and TRBJ1-1, with TRBD1 identical over 7 bases. With 3 bases clipped from V and 5 bases from J, the junction kept 6 bases outside the gene matches. Germline V gives CDR1 SEHNR, CDR2 FQNEAQ (reference sequence). The CDR3 runs to 14 residues. The CDR3 protein is CASSFVQGVTEAFF. Here the CDR3 DNA reads TGTGCCAGCAGCTTTGTGCAGGGGGTGACTGAAGCTTTCTTT. The variable domain in full, with the rest retrieved from reference TRBV7-9 and TRBJ1-1, is DTGVSQNPRHKITKRGQNVTFRCDPISEHNRLYWYRQTLGQGPEFLTYFQNEAQLEKSRLLSDRFSAERPKGSFSTLEIQRTEQGDSAMYLCASSFVQGVTEAFFGQGTRLTVV.

J is TRBJ2-7 and V is TRBV3-1 (or the pseudogene TRBV3-2); 8 bases fit TRBD1. With V trimmed by 4 bases and J by 2 bases, 10 bases remained unmatched. The CDR3 consists of 16 residues. CDR1 is LGHDT, CDR2 YNNKEL, per germline (reference sequence). The CDR3 here is CASSRGQGKKAYEQYF. The CDR3, as DNA: TGTGCCAGCAGCCGAGGACAGGGAAAAAAAGCCTACGAGCAGTACTTC.

The V gene is TRBV30, the J gene TRBJ1-6, with TRBD1 matching over 7 bases. The CDR3 is made up of 12 amino acids. Trimming removed 4 bases from V and 9 bases from J; junction bases left unmatched: 3. The V gene's germline CDR1 is GTSNPN and CDR2 SVGIG (reference sequence). CDR3 residues: CAWNRGLSPLHF. The CDR3 nucleotides are TGTGCCTGGAACAGGGGCCTTTCACCCCTCCACTTT.

This sequence joins TRBV27 and TRBJ2-5; the D gene is possibly TRBD1 (5 bases). The V end was cut by 6 bases, the J end by 5 bases, with 10 bases between. Germline V lookup: CDR1 MNHEY, CDR2 SMNVEV (reference sequence). The CDR3 spans 12 residues. The DNA for the CDR3 is TGTGCCAGCAGCCTCAAGGGGGAGACCCAGTACTTC. It codes for CASSLKGETQYF.

V is TRBV4-1 and J is TRBJ2-3, with TRBD2 matching over 11 bases. Germline V gene sequence: CDR1 MGHRA, CDR2 YSYEKL. V lost 3 bases, J lost 2 bases, and 4 bases stayed unmatched. This CDR3 contains 16 residues. This chain's CDR3 is CASSQKLAGATDTQYF. CDR3 nucleotide sequence: TGCGCCAGCAGCCAGAAACTAGCGGGAGCCACAGATACGCAGTATTTT.

The V and J genes are TRBV7-9 and TRBJ2-7; 11 bases match TRBD2. CDR1 SEHNR and CDR2 FQNEAQ come from the germline V gene (reference sequence). The CDR3 runs 18 residues. The V segment lost 5 bases and the J segment 0 bases; nucleotides outside the gene matches: 12. CDR3 nucleotides: TGTGCCAGCAGCCCCGGGACTAGCGGCGGTCCTTCCTCCTACGAGCAGTACTTC. Its protein is CASSPGTSGGPSSYEQYF.

On this clone: Other DNA sequences in this sample translate to the same CDR3. V gene TRBV18 combines with J gene TRBJ2-7; 11 bases line up with TRBD2. V gave up 6 bases and J gave up 2 bases; unmatched junction bases: 6. This CDR3 is built from 15 residues. From germline, CDR1 is KGHSH and CDR2 LQKENI. The CDR3 loop reads CASSPPTSGTYEQYF. The CDR3 DNA sequence: TGTGCCAGCTCTCCGCCGACTAGCGGGACCTACGAGCAGTACTTC.

The chain joins TRBV5-1 to TRBJ1-1; the D gene is possibly TRBD1 (6 bases). CDR3 length: 14 residues. Deletions cut 0 bases from V and 7 bases from J, with 13 bases between. Germline V CDR1 and CDR2: SGHRS, YFSETQ. CDR3 loop: CASSLEQGELEAFF. The DNA of the CDR3 is TGCGCCAGCAGCTTGGAACAGGGTGAACTTGAAGCTTTCTTT.

V gene TRBV9 combines with J gene TRBJ2-5, with 13 bases identical to TRBD2. The CDR3 is made up of 17 amino acids. Germline lookup yields CDR1 SGDLS and CDR2 YYNGEE. V lost 1 base to trimming and J lost 5 bases; unmatched junction nucleotides: 8. For the CDR3, the DNA is TGTGCCAGCAGCGTAACTAGCGGGGGGGCCGCGAAGGAGACCCAGTACTTC. Amino acids: CASSVTSGGAAKETQYF.

This chain connects TRBV6-2 or TRBV6-3 to TRBJ2-7, with TRBD2 as a possible D gene (6 bases). V dropped 4 bases and J dropped 6 bases, with 16 bases sitting between them. CDR3 length: 14 residues. The germline V gene encodes CDR1 MNHEY and CDR2 SVGEGT. The CDR3 is CASSFVGGAGEQYF. The CDR3 nucleotides are TGTGCCAGCAGTTTTGTCGGGGGAGCCGGCGAGCAGTACTTC.

This clone came up once. The chain links TRBV4-1 to TRBJ2-2; perhaps TRBD2 as D (6 bases). This CDR3 comprises 19 residues. CDR1 is MGHRA, CDR2 YSYEKL, per germline. V was trimmed by 1 base and J by 0 bases, leaving 18 bases between them. In DNA, the CDR3 is TGCGCCAGCAGCCAAGGAGGTGGTCTAGCGTCCGCGAACACCGGGGAGCTGTTTTTT. Translation gives CASSQGGGLASANTGELFF.